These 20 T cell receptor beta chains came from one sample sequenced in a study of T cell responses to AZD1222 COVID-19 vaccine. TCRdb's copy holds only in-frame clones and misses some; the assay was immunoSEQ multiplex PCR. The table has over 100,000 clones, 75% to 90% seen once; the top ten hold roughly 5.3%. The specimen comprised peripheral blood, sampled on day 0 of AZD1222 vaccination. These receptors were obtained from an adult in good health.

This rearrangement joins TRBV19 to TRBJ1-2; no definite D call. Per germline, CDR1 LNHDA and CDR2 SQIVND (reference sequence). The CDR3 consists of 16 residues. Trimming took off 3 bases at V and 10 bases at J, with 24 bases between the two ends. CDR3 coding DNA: TGTGCCAGTAGTATCCGTTCAAGGAGACGGTCGGGGATCTACACCTTC. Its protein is CASSIRSRRRSGIYTF.

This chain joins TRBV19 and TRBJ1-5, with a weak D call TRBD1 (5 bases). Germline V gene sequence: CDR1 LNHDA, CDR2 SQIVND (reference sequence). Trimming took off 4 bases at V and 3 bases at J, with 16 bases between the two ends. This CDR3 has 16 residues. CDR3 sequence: CASSTLGTAVNQPQHF. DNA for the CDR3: TGTGCCAGTAGTACCCTTGGGACCGCAGTCAATCAGCCCCAGCATTTT.

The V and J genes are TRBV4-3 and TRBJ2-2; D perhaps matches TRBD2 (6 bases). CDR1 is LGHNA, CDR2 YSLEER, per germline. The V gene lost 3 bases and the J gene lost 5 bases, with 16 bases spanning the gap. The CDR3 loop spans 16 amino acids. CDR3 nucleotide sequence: TGCGCCAGCAGCCAGTGGAGGGGAGCTGAGACCGGGGAGCTGTTTTTT. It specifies CASSQWRGAETGELFF.

CDR3 amino acids: CASSEFQGGPLHF. CDR3 nucleotides: TGTGCCAGCAGCGAGTTTCAGGGAGGACCCCTCCACTTT. J is TRBJ1-6 and V is TRBV12-3 or TRBV12-4; D is perhaps TRBD1 (5 bases). The CDR3 length is 13 residues. Trimming took off 6 bases at V and 12 bases at J, with 15 bases between the two ends.

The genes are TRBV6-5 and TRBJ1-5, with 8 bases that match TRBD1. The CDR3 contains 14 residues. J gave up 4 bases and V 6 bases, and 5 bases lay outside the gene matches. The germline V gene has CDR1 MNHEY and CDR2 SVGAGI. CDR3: CASSHRGENQPQHF. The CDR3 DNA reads TGTGCCAGCAGCCACAGGGGGGAAAATCAGCCCCAGCATTTT.

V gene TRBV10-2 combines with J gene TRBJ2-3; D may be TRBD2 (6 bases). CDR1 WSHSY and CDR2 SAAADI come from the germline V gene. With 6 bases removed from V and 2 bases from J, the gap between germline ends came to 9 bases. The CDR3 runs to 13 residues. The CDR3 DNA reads TGCGCCAGCAGCGGGGGACTCACAGATACGCAGTATTTT. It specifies CASSGGLTDTQYF.

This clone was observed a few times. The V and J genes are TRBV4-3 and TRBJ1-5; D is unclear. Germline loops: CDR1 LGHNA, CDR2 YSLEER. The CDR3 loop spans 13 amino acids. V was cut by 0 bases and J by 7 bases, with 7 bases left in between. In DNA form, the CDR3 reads TGCGCCAGCAGCCAAGAAAAGGGCCAGCCCCAGCATTTT. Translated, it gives CASSQEKGQPQHF.

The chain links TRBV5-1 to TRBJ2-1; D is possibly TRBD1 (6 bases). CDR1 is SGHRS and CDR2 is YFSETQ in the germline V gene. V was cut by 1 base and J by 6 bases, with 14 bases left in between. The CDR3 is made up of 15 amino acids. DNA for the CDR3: TGCGCCAGCAGCTTGACAACAGGGCCAGGCAATGAGCAGTTCTTC. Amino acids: CASSLTTGPGNEQFF.

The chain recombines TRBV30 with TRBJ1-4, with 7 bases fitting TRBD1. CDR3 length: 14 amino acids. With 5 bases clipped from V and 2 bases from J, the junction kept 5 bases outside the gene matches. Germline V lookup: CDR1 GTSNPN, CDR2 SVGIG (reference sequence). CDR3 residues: CAWQTGDTNEKLFF. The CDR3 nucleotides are TGTGCCTGGCAAACAGGGGATACTAATGAAAAACTGTTTTTT. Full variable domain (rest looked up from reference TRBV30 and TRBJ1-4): SQTIHQWPATLVQPVGSPLSLECTVEGTSNPNLYWYRQAAGRGLQLLFYSVGIGQISSEVPQNLSASRPQDRQFILSSKKLLLSDSGFYLCAWQTGDTNEKLFFGSGTQLSVL.

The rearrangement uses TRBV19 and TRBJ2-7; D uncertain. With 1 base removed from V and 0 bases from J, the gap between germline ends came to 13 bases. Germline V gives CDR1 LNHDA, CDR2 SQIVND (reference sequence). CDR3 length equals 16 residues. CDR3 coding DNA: TGTGCCAGTAGTATAGGAACGGCAGGCGACTCCTACGAGCAGTACTTC. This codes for CASSIGTAGDSYEQYF. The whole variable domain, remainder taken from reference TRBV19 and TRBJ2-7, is DGGITQSPKYLFRKEGQNVTLSCEQNLNHDAMYWYRQDPGQGLRLIYYSQIVNDFQKGDIAEGYSVSREKKESFPLTVTSAQKNPTAFYLCASSIGTAGDSYEQYFGPGTRLTVT.

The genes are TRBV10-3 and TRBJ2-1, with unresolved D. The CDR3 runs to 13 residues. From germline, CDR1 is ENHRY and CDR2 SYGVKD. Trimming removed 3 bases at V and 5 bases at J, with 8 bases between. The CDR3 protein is CAISESQHNEQFF. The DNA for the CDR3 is TGTGCCATCAGTGAAAGTCAACACAATGAGCAGTTCTTC.

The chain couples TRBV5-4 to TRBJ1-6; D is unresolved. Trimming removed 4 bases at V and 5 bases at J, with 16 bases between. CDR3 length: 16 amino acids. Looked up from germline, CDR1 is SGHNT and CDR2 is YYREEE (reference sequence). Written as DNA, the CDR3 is TGTGCCAGCAGCACGGCTCTTGGTCTGGATAATTCACCCCTCCACTTT. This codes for CASSTALGLDNSPLHF.

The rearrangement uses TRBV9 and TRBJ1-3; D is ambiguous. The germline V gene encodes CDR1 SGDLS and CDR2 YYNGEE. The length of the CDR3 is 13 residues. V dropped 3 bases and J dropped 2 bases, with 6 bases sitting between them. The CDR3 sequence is CASSDRPGNTIYF. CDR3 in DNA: TGTGCCAGCAGCGACCGCCCTGGAAACACCATATATTTT.

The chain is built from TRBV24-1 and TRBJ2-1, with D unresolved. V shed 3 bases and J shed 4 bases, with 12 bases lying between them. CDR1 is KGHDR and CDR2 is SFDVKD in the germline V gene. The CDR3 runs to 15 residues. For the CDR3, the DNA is TGTGCCACCAGTGATCGGAGCAAAATTTACAATGAGCAGTTCTTC. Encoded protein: CATSDRSKIYNEQFF.

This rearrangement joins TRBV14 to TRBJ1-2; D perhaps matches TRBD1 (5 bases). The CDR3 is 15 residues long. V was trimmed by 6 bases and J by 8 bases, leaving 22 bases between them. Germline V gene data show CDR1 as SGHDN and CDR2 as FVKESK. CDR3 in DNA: TGTGCCAGCAGTTCTTCCGGGACCCGGTGGGACGGCTACACCTTC. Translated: CASSSSGTRWDGYTF. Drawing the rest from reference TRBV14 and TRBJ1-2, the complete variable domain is EAGVTQFPSHSVIEKGQTVTLRCDPISGHDNLYWYRRVMGKEIKFLLHFVKESKQDESGMPNNRFLAERTGGTYSTLKVQPAELEDSGVYFCASSSSGTRWDGYTFGSGTRLTVV.

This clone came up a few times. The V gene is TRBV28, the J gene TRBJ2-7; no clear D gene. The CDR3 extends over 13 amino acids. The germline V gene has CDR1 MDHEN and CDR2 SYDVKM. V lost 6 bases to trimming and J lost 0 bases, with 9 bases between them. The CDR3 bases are TGTGCCAGCAGATTTCAGATCTCCTACGAGCAGTACTTC. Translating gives CASRFQISYEQYF.

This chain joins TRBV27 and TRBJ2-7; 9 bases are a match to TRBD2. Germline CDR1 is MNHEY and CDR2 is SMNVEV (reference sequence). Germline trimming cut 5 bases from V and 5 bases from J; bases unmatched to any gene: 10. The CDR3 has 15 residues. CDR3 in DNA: TGTGCCAGCAGTACCGGGACTAGCAGGGTCGACGAGCAGTACTTC. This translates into CASSTGTSRVDEQYF.

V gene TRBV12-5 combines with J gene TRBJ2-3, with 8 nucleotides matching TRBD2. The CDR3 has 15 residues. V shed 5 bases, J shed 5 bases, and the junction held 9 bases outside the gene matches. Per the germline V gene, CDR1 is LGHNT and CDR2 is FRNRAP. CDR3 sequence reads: CASGQSGRGGDTQYF. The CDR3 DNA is TGTGCTAGTGGTCAAAGCGGGAGAGGAGGAGATACGCAGTATTTT.

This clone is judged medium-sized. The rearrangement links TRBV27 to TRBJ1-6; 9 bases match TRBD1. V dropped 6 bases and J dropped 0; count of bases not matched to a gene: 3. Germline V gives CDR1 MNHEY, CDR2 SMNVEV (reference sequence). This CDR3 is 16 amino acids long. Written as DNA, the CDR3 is TGTGCCAGCAGGAGGGACAGGGACTCCTATAATTCACCCCTCCACTTT. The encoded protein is CASRRDRDSYNSPLHF.

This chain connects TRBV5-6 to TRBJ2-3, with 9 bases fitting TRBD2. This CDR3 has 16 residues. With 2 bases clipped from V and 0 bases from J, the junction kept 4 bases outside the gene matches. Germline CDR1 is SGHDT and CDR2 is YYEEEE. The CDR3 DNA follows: TGTGCCAGCAGCTTCGGACTAGCGACTAGCACAGATACGCAGTATTTT. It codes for CASSFGLATSTDTQYF.